Listed below are T cell receptor beta chains from one sample, sequenced in a study of blood T cells in healthy people across ages. TCRdb re-analysed the 5' RACE reads in MiXCR, keeping a single row per CDR3 protein. Among approximately 1.5 million distinct CDR3 sequences listed, 42% were seen once. Sequencing used blood. The receptors were gathered from a woman between 18 and 29 years old in good health. CDR3s include the opening cysteine and the closing phenylalanine or tryptophan. Each record gives: D gene, V gene, J gene, clone size, CDR3 DNA, CDR3 protein. A D gene is named only where the DNA matches it firmly. Some rows have no size entry. The others give once, few or many, or a class for an expanded clone.

>NA|TRBV27|TRBJ1-1|many
TGTGCCAGCAGTTTATCGGGGACGGTGAACACTGAAGCTTTCTTT
CASSLSGTVNTEAFF
>NA|TRBV7-2|TRBJ2-5|once
TGTGCCAGCAGCCCTATGACGGCGACCCAGTACTTC
CASSPMTATQYF
>NA|TRBV28|TRBJ2-1|NA
TGTGTCAGCAGTCCCCGGCGCGTTTACAATGAGCAGTTCTTC
CVSSPRRVYNEQFF
>NA|TRBV4-3|TRBJ2-3|NA
TGCGCCAGCAGCCAAGATATTTCGTCACAGGGACGAGATACGCAGTATTTT
CASSQDISSQGRDTQYF
>NA|TRBV30|TRBJ1-1|NA
TGTGCCTGGAGTAGGGACACGAACACTGAAGCTTTCTTT
CAWSRDTNTEAFF
>NA|TRBV29-1|TRBJ2-5|NA
TGCAGCGTTGAAGCGAGGCTACGGGAGACCCAGTACTTC
CSVEARLRETQYF
>TRBD2|TRBV7-2|TRBJ2-1|NA
TGTGCCAGCAGCTTGACTAGCGGGAGTAATGAGCATTTCTTC
CASSLTSGSNEHFF
>NA|TRBV5-1|TRBJ2-7|NA
TGCGCCAGCAGCGCGGACAGAAGCTCCCACGAGCAGTACTTC
CASSADRSSHEQYF
>NA|TRBV7-2|TRBJ2-1|few
TGTGCCAGCAGCTTAGCCGGGGCGGCGGCTTACAATGAGCAGTTCTTC
CASSLAGAAAYNEQFF
>NA|TRBV7-9|TRBJ2-1|once
TGTGCCTGCAGCTTACTAGAGGATGAGCAGTTCTTC
CACSLLEDEQFF
>NA|TRBV12-3/TRBV12-4|TRBJ2-7|many
TGTGCCAGCAGTCTAGTCGGCGGAGGCTCCTACGAGCAGTACTTC
CASSLVGGGSYEQYF
>NA|TRBV7-2|TRBJ1-4|few
TGTGCCAGCAGCAAAACCATTGCAACTAATGAAAAACTGTTTTTT
CASSKTIATNEKLFF
>NA|TRBV20-1|TRBJ2-5|few
TGCAGTGCTAGAGATAGCGGAACGCAAGAGACCCAGTACTTC
CSARDSGTQETQYF
>TRBD1|TRBV30|TRBJ1-1|NA
TGTGCCGGGGAGGCAGGGGGCTATACTGAAGCTTTCTTT
CAGEAGGYTEAFF
>NA|TRBV27|TRBJ2-7|few
TGTGCCAGCACCGCCTTACCCGCGTACGAGCAGTACTTC
CASTALPAYEQYF
>NA|TRBV7-3|TRBJ2-3|NA
TGTGCCAGCAGCGAACCCACAGATACGCAGTATTTT
CASSEPTDTQYF
>NA|TRBV20-1|TRBJ2-5|NA
TGCAGTGCGTCAAGCAACCAAGAGACCCAGTACTTC
CSASSNQETQYF
>TRBD2|TRBV20-1|TRBJ2-1|NA
TGCAGTGCTAAAATAGCGGGGGCCCTCCACAATGAGCAGTTCTTC
CSAKIAGALHNEQFF
>TRBD1|TRBV6-2/TRBV6-3|TRBJ1-3|NA
TGTGCCAGCAGAAGACAGGGAAACTCTGGAAACACCATATATTTT
CASRRQGNSGNTIYF
>NA|TRBV7-6|TRBJ2-3|NA
TGTGCCAGCTCTGTGCGTGCCAAAGATACGCGGTATTTT
CASSVRAKDTRYF
>TRBD1|TRBV14|TRBJ1-4|once
TGTGCCAGCAGCCCAAAACCGGGACAGGACGCTTATGCTAATGAAAAACTGTTTTTT
CASSPKPGQDAYANEKLFF
>TRBD1|TRBV5-1|TRBJ2-2|NA
TGCGCCAGCAGGCAGACAGGGGGCGCGACCGGGGAGCTGTTTTTT
CASRQTGGATGELFF
>NA|TRBV6-5|TRBJ2-1|NA
TGTGCCAGCAGTCTACCGGGCTGGGAGCAGTTCTTC
CASSLPGWEQFF
>NA|TRBV4-2|TRBJ2-1|few
TGTGCCAGCAGCCAGTCCGGGGGAGAGAATGAGCAGTTCTTC
CASSQSGGENEQFF
>NA|TRBV27|TRBJ2-7|NA
TGTGCCAGCAGTTTAGCGGGTTTCAATGAGCAGTACTTC
CASSLAGFNEQYF
>NA|TRBV18|TRBJ2-7|few
TGTGCCAGCTCACCTAGCAGGGGAATGGCCTACGAGCAGTACTTC
CASSPSRGMAYEQYF
>NA|TRBV3-1|TRBJ2-7|NA
TGTGCCAGCAGCCAAGATCGCGGGGCCGAGGACGAGCAGTACTTC
CASSQDRGAEDEQYF
>TRBD2|TRBV29-1|TRBJ2-7|NA
TGCAGCGTTGAACAGGGCGGGGGGTACAATGAGCAGTACTTC
CSVEQGGGYNEQYF
>NA|TRBV10-3|TRBJ1-5|NA
TGTGCCATCAGGGAGACAGATTTTTGGCAGCCCCAGCATTTT
CAIRETDFWQPQHF
>NA|TRBV25-1|TRBJ2-1|few
TGTGCCAGCAGGCCAGGGGTTTATTTCGGTGAGCAGTTCTTC
CASRPGVYFGEQFF
>NA|TRBV5-4|TRBJ2-5|NA
TGTGCCAGCAGCTTTAGTAGCAATGAGCAGTACTTC
CASSFSSNEQYF